Listed below are T cell receptor beta chains from one sample, sequenced in a study of identifying expanded T cells in peripheral blood. Only in-frame clones appear in the TCRdb table, and some are missing; sequencing was by immunoSEQ multiplex PCR. The table has about 82,000 clones, over 85% seen once. The specimen was blood. Receptors originate from a person aged 18 to 75 in good health. The CDR3 runs from the conserved cysteine through the conserved F or W. The D gene is left open where the match is weak. Clone size is shown for a subset of rows, as once, few, many or a class of expanded clone.

D | J | size | V | DNA | CDR3
. | TRBJ1-1 | few | TRBV5-1 | TGCGCCAGCAGCTTCAACAGGGCCGGGACTGAAGCTTTCTTT | CASSFNRAGTEAFF
TRBD1 | TRBJ1-5 | . | TRBV7-9 | TGTGCCAGCAGCACCGGGACAGGGAGAAATCAGCCCCAGCATTTT | CASSTGTGRNQPQHF
. | TRBJ1-1 | . | TRBV10-3 | TGTGCCATCAGTGTACGTCTGGAGAACACTGAAGCTTTCTTT | CAISVRLENTEAFF
. | TRBJ1-1 | . | TRBV18 | TGTGCCAGCTCACCACCGTCGGGACTTATGAACACTGAAGCTTTCTTT | CASSPPSGLMNTEAFF
. | TRBJ1-2 | . | TRBV29-1 | TGCAGCACCTGGAAGGGTGGAATCTATGGCTACACCTTC | CSTWKGGIYGYTF
. | TRBJ1-3 | . | TRBV18 | TGTGCCAGCTCACCATACGACACTACCTATGGAAACACCATATATTTT | CASSPYDTTYGNTIYF
. | TRBJ2-2 | . | TRBV18 | TGTGCCAGCTCACCGCGCAACAGTGGCGGGGAGCTGTTTTTT | CASSPRNSGGELFF
TRBD1 | TRBJ2-5 | . | TRBV7-2 | TGTGCCAGCAGCCCCAGGGGGTTGGAAGAGACCCAGTACTTC | CASSPRGLEETQYF
. | TRBJ2-2 | . | TRBV19 | TGTGCCAGTAGTATATGGGGAGTTGGGGCCGGGGAGCTGTTTTTT | CASSIWGVGAGELFF
. | TRBJ2-1 | . | TRBV27 | TGTGCCAGCAGTTTGAGGCTAATAGACCCCTCCTACAATGAGCAGTTCTTC | CASSLRLIDPSYNEQFF
. | TRBJ2-7 | . | TRBV9 | TGTGCCAGCAGCGTAGGTAACAGGGGGGGCTACGAGCAGTACTTC | CASSVGNRGGYEQYF
. | TRBJ1-1 | . | TRBV21-1 | TGTGCCTCTCGGCCACCCCAAAAAGGGGGCGTTAACACTGAAGCTTTCTTT | CASRPPQKGGVNTEAFF
. | TRBJ2-3 | . | TRBV19 | TGTGCCAGTAGTATAGGGGTCCCAGATACGCAGTATTTT | CASSIGVPDTQYF
TRBD1 | TRBJ2-5 | once | TRBV5-1 | TGCGCCAGCAGCCCGGGACAGGGTGCGGGAGAGACCCAGTACTTC | CASSPGQGAGETQYF
. | TRBJ1-6 | . | TRBV5-6 | TGTGCCAGCAGCTTGAGGGGGGATCGGAGGCGGAGACCCCTCCACTTT | CASSLRGDRRRRPLHF
. | TRBJ1-1 | . | TRBV5-1 | TGCGCCAGCAGCTTTACCCTGAACACTGAAGCTTTCTTT | CASSFTLNTEAFF
TRBD2 | TRBJ2-3 | . | TRBV10-3 | TGTGCCCTCGGGGCGGGAGGGTTAACAGATACGCAGTATTTT | CALGAGGLTDTQYF
TRBD1 | TRBJ1-2 | . | TRBV5-1 | TGCGCCAGCAGCCTGACCTCAGGGGGGTATGGCTACACCTTC | CASSLTSGGYGYTF
TRBD2 | TRBJ2-7 | . | TRBV13 | TGTGCCAGCAGCTCGCGGACTAGTTCCCTCTACGAGCAGTACTTC | CASSSRTSSLYEQYF
. | TRBJ1-1 | . | TRBV13 | TGTGCCAGCATGGTGGATCTAGGGGACGGTGAAGCTTTCTTT | CASMVDLGDGEAFF
. | TRBJ2-1 | . | TRBV7-7 | TGTGCCAGCAGTGCCCCGTTAGGGGAGCAGTTCTTC | CASSAPLGEQFF
. | TRBJ1-3 | . | TRBV11-2 | TGTGCCAGCAGTCAGAATCTGGGGCCTGGAAACACCATATATTTT | CASSQNLGPGNTIYF
. | TRBJ1-2 | . | TRBV5-6 | TGTGCCAGCAGCTTTCAGGAGGGAACGGGCTATGGCTACACCTTC | CASSFQEGTGYGYTF
. | TRBJ2-5 | . | TRBV5-1 | TGCGCCAGCAGCTTTGGAGAGACCCAGTACTTC | CASSFGETQYF
. | TRBJ2-5 | . | TRBV12-5 | TGTGCTAGTGGTACCTACCAAGAGACCCAGTACTTC | CASGTYQETQYF
. | TRBJ2-3 | . | TRBV10-1 | TGCGCCAGCAGTGATAGGTTCACAGATACGCAGTATTTT | CASSDRFTDTQYF
. | TRBJ2-5 | once | TRBV7-9 | TGTGCCAGCAGCTTGACGAACACTGAAGAGACCCAGTACTTC | CASSLTNTEETQYF
. | TRBJ1-1 | . | TRBV4-3 | TGCGCCAGCAGCCCCGGACTCGGAAGGGGTGAAGCTTTCTTT | CASSPGLGRGEAFF
TRBD1 | TRBJ2-1 | . | TRBV9 | TGTGCCAGCAGCAGACCCGGGACAGGCCTTCCGAGCTCCTACAATGAGCAGTTCTTC | CASSRPGTGLPSSYNEQFF
. | TRBJ1-2 | . | TRBV11-3 | TGTGCCAGCAGCCGCTTGAAGTCGTACCCGAACTATGGCTACACCTTC | CASSRLKSYPNYGYTF
. | TRBJ1-2 | few | TRBV14 | TGTGCCAGCAGCCAAGCTAGGTTCGGAGGCTACACCTTC | CASSQARFGGYTF
. | TRBJ1-1 | few | TRBV19 | TGTGCCAGTAGGCTACAGTTTGAAGCTTTCTTT | CASRLQFEAFF
TRBD1 | TRBJ1-2 | . | TRBV28 | TGTGCCAGCAGACCGTGGGGGACAGCAGCTAACTATGGCTACACCTTC | CASRPWGTAANYGYTF
TRBD1 | TRBJ2-2 | once | TRBV5-4 | TGTGCCAGCAGCTCCAGGACAGGGAGGACCGGGGAGCTGTTTTTT | CASSSRTGRTGELFF
. | TRBJ2-1 | . | TRBV7-3 | TGTGCCAGCAGCTATACCCCAAAGGGGGAGCAGTTCTTC | CASSYTPKGEQFF
TRBD1 | TRBJ1-1 | few | TRBV18 | TGTGCCAGCTCACCACGAATTCAATCGGGGACAGGGATGAACACTGAAGCTTTCTTT | CASSPRIQSGTGMNTEAFF
TRBD1 | TRBJ2-1 | . | TRBV6-5 | TGTGCCAGCAGTTATGGACAGGGTCGCACGAATGAGCAGTTCTTC | CASSYGQGRTNEQFF
. | TRBJ1-5 | . | TRBV30 | TGTGCCTGGAGTGAGGGTAGCAATCAGCCCCAGCATTTT | CAWSEGSNQPQHF
. | TRBJ2-1 | . | TRBV5-5 | TGTGCCAGCAGCTTGAGGTGGTTTGATGAGCAGTTCTTC | CASSLRWFDEQFF
. | TRBJ1-1 | once | TRBV27 | TGTGCCAGCAGGCTGGGACGCTGGAACACTGAAGCTTTCTTT | CASRLGRWNTEAFF
. | TRBJ1-6 | . | TRBV10-3 | TGTGCCATCCGGGAAGGGGTACAGGAATCACCCCTCCACTTT | CAIREGVQESPLHF
. | TRBJ2-7 | . | TRBV6-5 | TGTGCCAGCTTTGACAGGGAGCAGTACTTC | CASFDREQYF
. | TRBJ2-3 | . | TRBV6-1 | TGTGCCAGCAGCGGAGGGGTTGGGGGCACAGATACGCAGTATTTT | CASSGGVGGTDTQYF
. | TRBJ2-3 | . | TRBV18 | TGTGCCAGCTCACCTTTGGGGGCCAAAGATACGCAGTATTTT | CASSPLGAKDTQYF
. | TRBJ1-2 | few | TRBV20-1 | TGCAGTGCTCTCAACAGGGTCGGCTACACCTTC | CSALNRVGYTF
. | TRBJ1-1 | . | TRBV10-3 | TGTGCCATCAGGAGGCAGGGCACCACTGAAGCTTTCTTT | CAIRRQGTTEAFF
TRBD1 | TRBJ2-7 | . | TRBV7-8 | TGTGCCAGCAGCCATCCGGACAGGGGCCCCTACGAGCAGTACTTC | CASSHPDRGPYEQYF
TRBD1 | TRBJ1-1 | once | TRBV29-1 | TGCAGCGTTGCGGAGACAGGGGGGTCTGAAGCTTTCTTT | CSVAETGGSEAFF
TRBD2 | TRBJ2-3 | once | TRBV4-2 | TGTGCCAGCAGCCCAGCGGGACTAGGCACAGATACGCAGTATTTT | CASSPAGLGTDTQYF
TRBD2 | TRBJ2-3 | . | TRBV29-1 | TGCAGCGTGTTGACTAGCGGGGGGGTCCGCACGCAGTATTTT | CSVLTSGGVRTQYF
TRBD1 | TRBJ2-2 | . | TRBV2 | TGTGCCAGCACCGTCAAAATGGGACAGACTTACACCGGGGAGCTGTTTTTT | CASTVKMGQTYTGELFF
. | TRBJ1-1 | . | TRBV13 | TGTGCCAGCAGCCCCCGCGGGGGCAGAAGCACTGAAGCTTTCTTT | CASSPRGGRSTEAFF